This T cell receptor beta chain was retrieved from a study of OX40 agonist ivuxolimab in advanced cancers. Study conclusions and caveats: CD4+ T cells averaged fewer expanded clones than CD8+ T cells. The CD4+ and CD8+ T cells in the blood had expanded clonally by week 6 at 0.1 to 3.0 mg/kg.

Assay: immunoSEQ multiplex PCR; the TCRdb copy retains only in-frame clones and omits some. The repertoire holds about 73,000 clones, 70% to 90% seen once, with roughly 0.5% in the top ten. As for this clone: Its cognate antigen is unknown.

Trimming left V 4 bases short and J 5 bases short, with 7 bases between. From germline, CDR1 is MGHRA and CDR2 YSYEKL. The CDR3 has 12 residues. V and J are TRBV4-1 and TRBJ2-3; perhaps TRBD1 as D (6 bases). The sequence was collected from an adult with an advanced solid tumor such as melanoma, head and neck, liver or kidney cancer. Sequencing used CD4+ or CD8+ T cells sorted from blood, obtained in a trial of the OX40 agonist ivuxolimab. The CDR3, as DNA: TGCGCCAGCAGCCCGGGACAAGATACGCAGTATTTT. This sequence encodes CASSPGQDTQYF.